This paragraph reports one T cell receptor beta chain. Patients at the Seattle site were enrolled during active infection and followed longitudinally. This specimen comes from a study of blood T cell repertoires in COVID-19. Study information: Italy, Spain and the United States were the sources of the convalescent and acute COVID-19 samples. The analysed material was cDNA or gDNA that came from T cells, B-cell-depleted T cells, or PBMCs.

As originally analysed: Researchers report that nucleated cell counts were estimated from reference gene primer amplification. Sequencing was performed with immunoSEQ multiplex PCR; in TCRdb, only in-frame clones are kept and a portion is missing. For V, J and clone size, that table is used; D and trimming come from the DNA. The data show around 200,000 clones, nearly 85% seen once. The V segment lost 6 bases and the J segment 7 bases; nucleotides outside the gene matches: 11. The CDR3 runs 15 residues. Germline V gene data show CDR1 as SGHTA and CDR2 as FQGNSA. The sequencing sample was made of peripheral blood. This clonotype was obtained from a woman aged 30 to 39 with COVID-19, enrolled during active disease. The chain joins TRBV7-2 to TRBJ1-4; TRBD1 aligns across 7 bases. The CDR3 region is CASSLKPGGIEKLFF. The CDR3 coding sequence is TGTGCCAGCAGTCTCAAACCAGGGGGAATTGAAAAACTGTTTTTT.